Listed below are T cell receptor beta chains from one sample, sequenced in a study of early T cells in non-severe SARS-CoV-2 infection. MiXCR, applied by TCRdb to the 5' RACE reads, yields one record per CDR3 protein. The repertoire holds fewer than 95,000 distinct CDR3 sequences, roughly 17% seen once, with about 5% in the top ten. The sample was whole blood, taken at baseline. These receptor sequences come from an adult who was a healthcare worker with PCR-confirmed SARS-CoV-2 infection or an uninfected control (not recorded which). CDR3s include the opening cysteine and the closing phenylalanine or tryptophan. Each record gives: D gene, V gene, clone size, J gene, CDR3 DNA, CDR3 protein. A D gene is named only where the DNA matches it firmly. The size entry is marked missing in some rows and otherwise reads once, few, many or a size class.

>.|TRBV15|.|TRBJ2-2
TGTGCCACCAGCAGAGGCAGGGGCACCGGGGAGCTGTTTTTT
CATSRGRGTGELFF
>.|TRBV19|few|TRBJ2-3
TGTGCCAGTAGTCGTAGAGGGACGGACTCATCAGATACGCAGTATTTT
CASSRRGTDSSDTQYF
>.|TRBV7-3|.|TRBJ2-2
TGTGCCAGCGGACTGAGTAGCGGGAACACCGGGGAGCTGTTTTTT
CASGLSSGNTGELFF
>TRBD2|TRBV10-2|.|TRBJ2-7
TGCGCCAGCAGTGACGAGCGGGAGTCAACCTACGAGCAGTACTTC
CASSDERESTYEQYF
>TRBD2|TRBV18|many|TRBJ2-1
TGTGCCAGCTCACCGACTAGCGGGAGTAAAAATGAGCAGTTCTTC
CASSPTSGSKNEQFF
>.|TRBV11-2|few|TRBJ1-3
TGTGCCAGCAGCTTACAGGGAGACACCATATATTTT
CASSLQGDTIYF
>.|TRBV20-1|.|TRBJ2-3
TGCAGTGCTCGTAGCGTGGATACGCAGTATTTT
CSARSVDTQYF
>.|TRBV19|.|TRBJ2-3
TGTGCCAGTAAACAGTACGGCACCACAGATACGCAGTATTTT
CASKQYGTTDTQYF
>.|TRBV4-1|few|TRBJ2-7
TGCGCCAGCAGCCAAGAGTCCGCACAGGGCCCCTACGAGCAGTACTTC
CASSQESAQGPYEQYF
>.|TRBV7-9|few|TRBJ2-3
TGTGCCAGCAGCCCCTCGGGCCAGAAGGGCGCAGATACGCAGTATTTT
CASSPSGQKGADTQYF
>TRBD2|TRBV7-2|.|TRBJ2-7
TGTGCCAGCAGCTTGGAGCGGGGTGGTTCCGAGCAGTACTTC
CASSLERGGSEQYF
>.|TRBV3-1|once|TRBJ2-2
TGTGCCAGCAGCTTTTATTCGGGGGAGACCGGGGAGCTGTTTTTT
CASSFYSGETGELFF
>.|TRBV12-3/TRBV12-4|.|TRBJ2-5
TGTGCCAGCAGTTTAGCGCCAGCGGAGACCCAGTACTTC
CASSLAPAETQYF
>.|TRBV27|.|TRBJ1-5
TGTGCCAGCAGTTTTTGGGCGCCCGGGCAGGCCGGCAATCAGCCCCAGCATTTT
CASSFWAPGQAGNQPQHF
>.|TRBV9|.|TRBJ1-2
TGTGCCAGCAGCACAGCCACTTCGCCCGGCGCCCCCCACACCTTC
CASSTATSPGAPHTF
>.|TRBV7-9|.|TRBJ1-3
TGTGCCAGCAGCGGAGCGTCTGGAAACACCATATATTTT
CASSGASGNTIYF
>TRBD1|TRBV28|once|TRBJ2-7
TGTGCCAGCCTCCATGGGACAGGTTACGAGCAGTACTTC
CASLHGTGYEQYF
>.|TRBV12-3/TRBV12-4|few|TRBJ1-1
TGTGCCAGCAGTTTATCGGGGTACACTGAAGCTTTCTTT
CASSLSGYTEAFF
>.|TRBV9|.|TRBJ2-5
TGTGCCAGCAGCCCAGCGCGGGACCGGCAAGAGACCCAGTACTTC
CASSPARDRQETQYF
>TRBD1|TRBV7-2|many|TRBJ1-1
TGTGCCAGCAGTACTCAGGGGGCGGAAGCTTTCTTT
CASSTQGAEAFF
>TRBD1|TRBV7-9|.|TRBJ2-5
TGTGCCAGCAGCCCTGGGACAGGGAGAGCGGAGACCCAGTACTTC
CASSPGTGRAETQYF
>.|TRBV4-3|few|TRBJ2-3
TGCGCCAGCAGCCAGGCGGTTTCAGATACGCAGTATTTT
CASSQAVSDTQYF
>TRBD1|TRBV28|.|TRBJ1-2
TGTGCCAGCAATGGGCCGACAGGGACTGGCTACACCTTC
CASNGPTGTGYTF
>TRBD1|TRBV12-3/TRBV12-4|many|TRBJ1-5
TGTGCCAGCAGTTCTCCATCGGGACAGGGAAATCAGCCCCAGCATTTT
CASSSPSGQGNQPQHF
>.|TRBV5-1|few|TRBJ2-2
TGCGCCAGCAGCTTGCTCCCCCGAGTGAACACCGGGGAGCTGTTTTTT
CASSLLPRVNTGELFF
>.|TRBV7-6|few|TRBJ2-1
TGTGCCAGCAGCTTAGGGGGAGCCAACTCCTACAATGAGCAGTTCTTC
CASSLGGANSYNEQFF
>TRBD2|TRBV4-3|many|TRBJ2-2
TGCGCCAGCAGCCATCGAGCGGGAGGCGGGGAGCTGTTTTTT
CASSHRAGGGELFF
>TRBD2|TRBV11-2|.|TRBJ2-1
TGTGCCAGCAGCTCCGGGACTAGACACAATGAGCAGTTCTTC
CASSSGTRHNEQFF
>.|TRBV9|many|TRBJ2-2
TGTGCCAGCAGTCAGGGGGGCACCGGGGAGCTGTTTTTT
CASSQGGTGELFF
>TRBD1|TRBV13|.|TRBJ2-7
TGTGCCAGCAATCCCCGACAGGGGGCAGGCGAGCAGTACTTC
CASNPRQGAGEQYF